The next 5 T cell receptor beta chains were all read from a single sample in a study of T cell responses to AZD1222 COVID-19 vaccine. TCRdb keeps only in-frame clones here, not all; method: immunoSEQ multiplex PCR. The sample records about 180,000 clones, just under 95% being singletons. This specimen consisted of peripheral blood, obtained 28 days after the second dose of the MenACWY control vaccine. These receptors came from an adult who received the MenACWY meningococcal vaccine as a control.

This chain links TRBV2 with TRBJ1-6; TRBD1 agrees at 9 bases. This CDR3 spans 15 amino acids. Germline lookup yields CDR1 SNHLY and CDR2 FYNNEI. V shed 7 bases, J shed 10 bases, and the junction held 11 bases outside the gene matches. The CDR3 protein is CASIGTGTGMSPLHF. The CDR3 region has the DNA TGTGCCAGCATAGGTACCGGGACAGGGATGTCACCCCTCCACTTT. The variable domain in full, with the rest retrieved from reference TRBV2 and TRBJ1-6, is EPEVTQTPSHQVTQMGQEVILRCVPISNHLYFYWYRQILGQKVEFLVSFYNNEISEKSEIFDDQFSVERPDGSNFTLKIRSTKLEDSAMYFCASIGTGTGMSPLHFGNGTRLTVT.

This chain connects TRBV7-2 to TRBJ1-3; 12 bases agree with TRBD1. Trimming took 5 bases from V and 10 from J; bases not matched to a gene: 3. Germline V lookup: CDR1 SGHTA, CDR2 FQGNSA. The CDR3 runs to 13 residues. The CDR3 DNA reads as TGTGCCAGCAGCCTGGGACAGGGGGCAACCATATATTTT. As protein: CASSLGQGATIYF.

The gene calls are TRBV6-5 and TRBJ1-5; maybe TRBD1 (5 bases). CDR1 is MNHEY and CDR2 is SVGAGI in the germline V gene. The CDR3 extends over 16 amino acids. V was trimmed by 0 bases and J by 2 bases, leaving 11 bases between them. This chain's CDR3 is CASSYSYSGGNQPQHF. The CDR3 DNA reads TGTGCCAGCAGTTACTCGTATTCGGGGGGCAATCAGCCCCAGCATTTT.

The V and J genes are TRBV3-1 (or the pseudogene TRBV3-2) and TRBJ2-1, with TRBD2 matching over 11 bases. CDR3 size: 15 residues. CDR1 LGHDT and CDR2 YNNKEL come from the germline V gene (reference sequence). V was pared by 3 bases and J by 7 bases, with 5 bases of the junction left unmatched. CDR3 nucleotides: TGTGCCAGCAGCCATATAGCGGGGGGGCAAAATGAGCAGTTCTTC. Its translation is CASSHIAGGQNEQFF.

The V call is TRBV6-5, the J call TRBJ1-2, with a possible D match to TRBD1 (6 bases). This CDR3 is built from 12 residues. V dropped 8 bases and J dropped 7 bases, with 14 bases sitting between them. Germline CDR1 is MNHEY and CDR2 is SVGAGI. The CDR3 protein is CASYKTGGGYTF. The CDR3 bases are TGTGCCAGCTACAAGACAGGCGGTGGCTACACCTTC.